Below are 16 T cell receptor beta chains sequenced from a single sample in a study of T-cell reconstitution after alpha-beta-depleted transplantation in children (dated by TCRdb to between 2015 and 2016). Sample treatment or condition, as interpreted from the label and publication: allogeneic hematopoietic cell transplantation with graft depleted of TCRalphabeta T cells and CD19 B cells. The library was built by means of PCR. The sequencer was an Illumina HiSeq 2500. Molecular barcoding was employed in the preparation of TCR libraries, with unique molecular identifiers being used to normalize TCRbeta repertoire quantification. TCRdb ran its own pipeline on the public reads, namely fastp trimming at Q25 and MiXCR clone calling, and kept in-frame beta chains. Identical CDR3 protein sequences are pooled into one entry, listed with their most common genes and DNA. Recorded for this sample are around 100,000 distinct CDR3 sequences; approximately 8% of them occurred a single time. The ten largest account for about 17% of the sample.

The starting material was PBMCs, obtained before TCRalphabeta/CD19-depleted stem cell transplant. The receptor source for this set is a boy between 2 and 10 years old with acute lymphoblastic leukemia, due to receive a stem cell transplant.

At least ten counts were recorded for this clonotype. The chain employs TRBV7-2 and TRBJ2-3, with a tentative D call TRBD1 (6 bases). The CDR3 length is 15 residues. The germline CDR1 and CDR2 sequences are SGHTA and FQGNSA. The V end was cut by 6 bases, the J end by 2 bases, with 15 bases between. CDR3 in DNA: TGTGCCAGCAGGGTAGGGGGTAGGGACACAGATACGCAGTATTTT. As protein: CASRVGGRDTDTQYF.

This clonotype was seen more than once but under ten times. This chain uses TRBV5-1 with TRBJ2-3, with 10 positions matching TRBD2. V dropped 0 bases and J dropped 2; count of bases not matched to a gene: 3. This CDR3 has 16 residues. The germline V gene encodes CDR1 SGHRS and CDR2 YFSETQ. The CDR3 is CASSLGTSGLTDTQYF. CDR3 nucleotides: TGCGCCAGCAGCTTGGGGACTAGCGGACTCACAGATACGCAGTATTTT.

In its sample, this clonotype was seen many times. The rearrangement joins TRBV7-2 to TRBJ1-3; no clear D gene. The CDR3 consists of 17 residues. V lost 3 bases and J lost 0, with 15 bases in between. From germline, CDR1 is SGHTA and CDR2 FQGNSA. CDR3 sequence reads: CASSFRRDPYSGNTIYF. CDR3 sequence (DNA): TGTGCCAGCAGCTTTCGGAGGGATCCGTACTCTGGAAACACCATATATTTT.

The chain employs TRBV10-2 and TRBJ2-7; D gene ambiguous. V was trimmed by 2 bases and J by 2 bases, leaving 7 bases between them. The CDR3 runs to 13 residues. Germline CDR1 and CDR2: WSHSY and SAAADI. CDR3 sequence reads: CASSEDRTYEQYF. DNA of the CDR3: TGCGCCAGCAGTGAGGACCGCACCTACGAGCAGTACTTC.

The chain combines TRBV4-2 with TRBJ2-7; the match to TRBD1 covers 12 bases. Germline CDR1 reads LGHNA; CDR2 reads YNFKEQ. V lost 3 bases and J lost 5; bases outside the gene matches: 14. The CDR3 length is 18 residues. CDR3 nucleotides: TGTGCCAGCAGCCAGATGACCGGGGACAGGGGGCGCTTACACGAGCAGTACTTC. Protein product: CASSQMTGDRGRLHEQYF.

Ten or more counts support this clonotype. The rearrangement links TRBV5-1 to TRBJ2-7; weak D call: TRBD1 (6 bases). Germline V gene data show CDR1 as SGHRS and CDR2 as YFSETQ. This CDR3 comprises 16 residues. V dropped 0 bases and J dropped 0 bases, with 13 bases sitting between them. CDR3 DNA sequence: TGCGCCAGCAGCTTGGCGACAGGCCTTTCCTCCTACGAGCAGTACTTC. Its translation: CASSLATGLSSYEQYF.

This clonotype was seen ten or more times. The chain carries TRBV4-2 and TRBJ2-7; a weak D match, TRBD1 (6 bases). The germline CDR1 and CDR2 sequences are LGHNA and YNFKEQ. The CDR3 totals 16 residues. Trimming left V 2 bases short and J 0 bases short, with 14 bases between. The CDR3 DNA sequence: TGTGCCAGCAGCCAATCGGGAACAGGGAGCTCCTACGAGCAGTACTTC. This gives the protein CASSQSGTGSSYEQYF.

The chain combines TRBV6-5 with TRBJ2-7; no definite D call. The CDR3 is 15 amino acids. The germline V and J ends were trimmed by 2 bases and 0 bases, with 11 bases remaining between them. In germline, CDR1 is MNHEY, CDR2 SVGAGI. CDR3: CASSYGRPSSYEQYF. CDR3 in DNA: TGTGCCAGCAGTTACGGACGTCCGAGCTCCTACGAGCAGTACTTC.

This clonotype was counted many times. V gene TRBV20-1 combines with J gene TRBJ2-1, with D perhaps matching TRBD1 (5 bases). This CDR3 region has 13 residues. Germline CDR1 reads DFQATT; CDR2 reads SNEGSKA (reference sequence). Trimming removed 3 bases at V and 2 bases at J, with 8 bases between. CDR3 nucleotide sequence: TGCAGTGCTAGGTTGGACACCTACAATGAGCAGTTCTTC. Protein: CSARLDTYNEQFF.

This clonotype occurred many times. The chain couples TRBV7-6 to TRBJ1-5, with 9 bases that match TRBD1. This CDR3 spans 15 amino acids. The junction had 2 bases not matched to a gene; V was cut back by 4 bases and J by 1 base. Germline values: CDR1 SGHVS, CDR2 FNYEAQ. CDR3 sequence (DNA): TGTGCCAGCAGCTCCGGGACAGGGAGCAATCAGCCCCAGCATTTT. Translating it yields CASSSGTGSNQPQHF.

This clonotype turned up a few times. The chain carries TRBV6-1 and TRBJ2-2, with 14 bases lining up with TRBD2. The CDR3 is made up of 15 amino acids. Trimming at V came to 6 bases and at J to 6 bases, leaving 3 bases not matched to a gene. The germline V gene encodes CDR1 MNHNS and CDR2 SASEGT. CDR3 DNA: TGTGCCAGCAGCCAGACTAGCGGGGGGGCCGGGGAGCTGTTTTTT. It specifies CASSQTSGGAGELFF.

A few counts support this clonotype. The chain recombines TRBV19 with TRBJ2-3, with TRBD2 matching over 9 bases. Trimming removed 5 bases from V and 2 bases from J; junction bases left unmatched: 5. This CDR3 is 15 amino acids long. Germline V gene lookup returns CDR1 LNHDA and CDR2 SQIVND (reference sequence). The CDR3 reads CASSGGLAATDTQYF. The CDR3 nucleotides are TGTGCCAGTAGTGGGGGACTAGCAGCCACAGATACGCAGTATTTT. Using reference TRBV19 and TRBJ2-3 for the parts outside the CDR3, the full variable domain is DGGITQSPKYLFRKEGQNVTLSCEQNLNHDAMYWYRQDPGQGLRLIYYSQIVNDFQKGDIAEGYSVSREKKESFPLTVTSAQKNPTAFYLCASSGGLAATDTQYFGPGTRLTVL.

This clonotype was seen a few times. V is TRBV2 and J is TRBJ2-3; 7 bases agree with TRBD2. The CDR3 consists of 14 residues. Germline loops: CDR1 SNHLY, CDR2 FYNNEI. The junction had 3 bases not matched to a gene; V was cut back by 6 bases and J by 0 bases. The CDR3 sequence is CASRGGISTDTQYF. As DNA, the CDR3 is TGTGCCAGCAGGGGGGGGATCAGCACAGATACGCAGTATTTT.

At least ten counts were recorded for this clonotype. The chain is built from TRBV12-3 or TRBV12-4 and TRBJ2-5; D gene unclear. Between the trimmed V and J ends, which lost 6 bases and 4 bases, there was a span of 12 bases. The CDR3 is 13 amino acids. The CDR3 sequence is CASRERLRETQYF. The CDR3 nucleotides are TGTGCCAGCAGGGAACGACTTCGAGAGACCCAGTACTTC.

The rearrangement joins TRBV6-6 to TRBJ1-5; TRBD1 is a possible D gene (5 bases). This CDR3 comprises 13 residues. Germline loops: CDR1 MNHNY, CDR2 SVGAGI (reference sequence). The V end was cut by 11 bases, the J end by 1 base, with 12 bases between. The CDR3 sequence is CASRAGSNQPQHF. The DNA of the CDR3 is TGTGCCTCACGGGCAGGGAGCAATCAGCCCCAGCATTTT.

This clonotype was seen a handful of times. V gene TRBV5-1 combines with J gene TRBJ2-7; D could derive from TRBD1 or TRBD2 (5 bases each). The V gene's germline CDR1 is SGHRS and CDR2 YFSETQ. Trimming removed 3 bases from V and 0 bases from J, with 13 bases in between. This CDR3 has 15 amino acids. In nucleotides, the CDR3 is TGCGCCAGCAGCTGGGACGGAGACAGCTCCTACGAGCAGTACTTC. Translated: CASSWDGDSSYEQYF.